Following are 13 T cell receptor beta chains from one sample sequenced in a study of T cells in Graves' hyperthyroidism and ophthalmopathy. The CDR3 regions of TCR beta were amplified from RNA transcripts. Primed by the HTBI set, a first-round RT-PCR was run on the TCR CDR3. TCRdb independently ran MiXCR on the multiplex PCR reads; one entry per CDR3 protein. The table has hundreds of thousands of distinct CDR3 sequences, roughly 50% seen once; the top ten hold 8.2%. The specimen was peripheral blood or thyroid tissue (not recorded which). All receptors derive from a woman in her late teens or twenties with Graves' hyperthyroidism.

The chain is built from TRBV15 and TRBJ2-6, with a tentative D call TRBD1 (5 bases). Trimming shortened V by 5 bases and J by 0 bases, and 8 bases separated the two germline ends. The CDR3 totals 15 residues. In germline, CDR1 is LNHNV, CDR2 YYDKDF (reference sequence). CDR3 residues: CATSGHSSGANVLTF. CDR3 sequence (DNA): TGTGCCACCAGCGGACACAGCTCTGGGGCCAACGTCCTGACTTTC.

The V call is TRBV7-8, the J call TRBJ1-6; D may be TRBD1 (5 bases). V was pared by 3 bases and J by 8 bases, with 11 bases between. This CDR3 spans 14 amino acids. The germline CDR1 and CDR2 sequences are SGHVS and FQNEAQ. CDR3 residues: CASSFEGNYSPLHF. As DNA, the CDR3 is TGTGCCAGCAGCTTTGAGGGGAACTATTCACCCCTCCACTTT.

The V and J genes are TRBV12-3 or TRBV12-4 and TRBJ1-1; D gene ambiguous. This CDR3 spans 14 amino acids. The ends were cut back, 7 bases at V and 1 base at J, with 13 bases in the middle. CDR3 amino acids: CASTYSRRNTEAFF. In nucleotides, the CDR3 is TGTGCCAGCACCTATTCACGGAGGAACACTGAAGCTTTCTTT.

This chain links TRBV7-9 with TRBJ1-1; 7 bases match TRBD1. The junction had 8 bases not matched to a gene; V was cut back by 4 bases and J by 9 bases. The V gene's germline CDR1 is SEHNR and CDR2 FQNEAQ (reference sequence). CDR3 size: 13 residues. CDR3 nucleotide sequence: TGTGCCAGCAGCTCGCGGGACAGAAGAAAAGCTTTCTTT. This sequence encodes CASSSRDRRKAFF.

Points on this clonotype: One end of the junction is discordant with germline, which a read error may explain. The chain has TRBV10-3 and TRBJ2-5; 7 nucleotides agree with TRBD2. Germline CDR1 and CDR2: ENHRY and SYGVKD. The CDR3 totals 17 residues. The chain's CDR3 is CASSYTRYSGGQETQYF. The CDR3 coding sequence is TGTGCCAGCAGTTACACCCGGTATTCGGGAGGACAAGAGACCCAGTACTTC.

Comment on this clonotype: Just one base apart from a much larger clone, this may be a read error. This chain links TRBV5-3 with TRBJ1-3, with no clear D. TRBV5-3 is noted as an ORF with a role that remains uncertain. The CDR3 has 12 amino acids. The CDR3 sequence is CASREPGTTIYF. Here the CDR3 DNA reads TGTGCCAGTAGGGAGCCTGGAACCACCATATATTTT.

This sequence joins TRBV2 and TRBJ2-7, with 8 bases identical to TRBD1. CDR3 size: 14 residues. Germline values: CDR1 SNHLY, CDR2 FYNNEI. V trimming: 7 bases; J trimming: 2 bases; junction bases outside the gene matches: 7. CDR3 DNA: TGTGCCAGCATCTCGGACAGGGAAGCCTACGAGCAGTACTTC. Translated: CASISDREAYEQYF.

This clonotype was counted between two and nine times. The chain links TRBV29-1 to TRBJ2-2; D unresolved. CDR1 is SQVTM, CDR2 ANQGSEA, per germline. The CDR3 sequence is 12 residues long. V gave up 3 bases and J gave up 6 bases, with 8 bases separating them. The CDR3 region is CSVDDRAGELFF. DNA for the CDR3: TGCAGCGTTGATGACCGGGCCGGGGAGCTGTTTTTT.

The rearrangement joins TRBV10-3 to TRBJ2-7; 8 bases are shared with TRBD2. The CDR3 length is 14 residues. Germline CDR1 is ENHRY and CDR2 is SYGVKD. Trimming at V came to 2 bases and at J to 3 bases, leaving 3 bases not matched to a gene. The CDR3: CAISERGTSYEQYF. The CDR3 DNA follows: TGTGCCATCAGTGAGCGTGGGACTAGCTACGAGCAGTACTTC.

The chain carries TRBV24-1 and TRBJ1-3; 7 nucleotides line up with TRBD1. This CDR3 contains 20 residues. CDR1 is KGHDR, CDR2 SFDVKD, per germline. With V trimmed by 1 base and J by 1 base, 15 bases remained unmatched. The CDR3, as DNA: TGTGCCACCAGTGATTTCTCTGCCGTCTGGACAGGAGAATCTGGAAACACCATATATTTT. This sequence encodes CATSDFSAVWTGESGNTIYF.

The chain couples TRBV6-5 to TRBJ1-2; D unresolved. The CDR3 is 14 residues long. V shed 2 bases and J shed 1 base, with 8 bases lying between them. CDR1 and CDR2 from the germline V gene are MNHEY and SVGAGI. The CDR3 sequence is CASSYVAGNYGYTF. The CDR3 nucleotides read TGTGCCAGCAGTTACGTCGCGGGTAACTATGGCTACACCTTC.

J is TRBJ2-7 and V is TRBV19; weak D call: TRBD2 (6 bases). The CDR3 spans 14 residues. V lost 6 bases to trimming and J lost 2 bases, with 14 bases between them. The germline V gene encodes CDR1 LNHDA and CDR2 SQIVND (reference sequence). CDR3 nucleotides: TGTGCCAGTAGCTTCGGGGACTTTGCCTACGAGCAGTACTTC. This translates into CASSFGDFAYEQYF.

Concerning this clonotype: This may arise from a read error, as a much more abundant clone is one base away. V gene TRBV7-2 combines with J gene TRBJ1-2; D possibly corresponds to TRBD1 (6 bases). Trimming removed 3 bases at V and 8 bases at J, with 22 bases between. Germline V gives CDR1 SGHTA, CDR2 FQGNSA. This CDR3 region has 16 residues. The CDR3 sequence: CASSFAPQTGQGGYTF. As DNA, the CDR3 is TGTGCCAGCAGCTTCGCCCCCCAGACAGGCCAGGGAGGCTACACCTTC.